This T cell receptor beta chain emerged from a study of shared clonotypes between healthy human individuals. Evenly divided among several immunoSEQ plates was the genomic DNA of each subset. Profiling relied on immunoSEQ multiplex PCR, and the TCRdb table lists in-frame clones only, not all of them. The sample consists of roughly 1 million clones, around 78% of them appearing once. Germline CDR1 reads LGHNA; CDR2 reads YSLEER. J was trimmed by 7 bases and V by 1 base; bases with no gene match: 8. This CDR3 region has 15 residues. This clone was counted ten times or more. The target antigen is unknown. Study-wide points: A handful of donors held around 5% of naive CD4 clonotypes in common.

The receptor comes from a man aged 18 to 35 in good health. Some clones in this sample may be carry-over from other donors' samples. V gene TRBV4-3 combines with J gene TRBJ1-2; TRBD1 aligns across 8 bases. The sample was memory CD4+ T cells from PBMCs. As to subset: CD45RA-negative fraction. CDR3 coding DNA: TGCGCCAGCAGCCAAGTCTTCAGGGGGCCCCGTGGCTACACCTTC. This translates into CASSQVFRGPRGYTF.